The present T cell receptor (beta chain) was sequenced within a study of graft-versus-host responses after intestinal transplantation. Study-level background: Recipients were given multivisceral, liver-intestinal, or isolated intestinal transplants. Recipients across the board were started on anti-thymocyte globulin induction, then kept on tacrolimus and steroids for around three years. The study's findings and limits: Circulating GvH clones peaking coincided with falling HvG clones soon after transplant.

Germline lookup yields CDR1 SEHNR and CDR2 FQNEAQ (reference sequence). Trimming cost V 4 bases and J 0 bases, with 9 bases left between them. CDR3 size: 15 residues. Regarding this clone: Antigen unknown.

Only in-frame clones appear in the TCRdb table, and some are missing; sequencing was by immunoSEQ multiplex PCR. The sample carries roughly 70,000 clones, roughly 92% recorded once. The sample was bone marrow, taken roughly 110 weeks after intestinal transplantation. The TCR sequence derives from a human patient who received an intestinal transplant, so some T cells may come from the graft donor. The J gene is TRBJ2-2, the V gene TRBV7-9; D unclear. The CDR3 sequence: CASSYEGSNTGELFF. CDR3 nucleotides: TGTGCCAGCAGCTACGAAGGTTCGAACACCGGGGAGCTGTTTTTT.